This record looks at one TCR beta chain sequence and its context. The antigen is unknown. The data originate from a study of cytomegalovirus exposure and HLA in healthy donors. Study findings and constraints: Fewer N-insertions (relative to the roughly 610-donor mean) were reportedly seen in an Asian-associated ancestry cluster in a later analysis. Upon later analysis, TCR association rates were observed to vary by HLA locus, being highest for DRB1 and lowest for HLA-C.

This PCR relied on a set of 60 Vbeta primers and 13 Jbeta primers. Repertoires were generated with immunoSEQ multiplex PCR, while TCRdb's copy carries only in-frame clones and drops some. This table holds 130,000 or so clones, 77% found once. The V and J ends lost 3 bases and 4 bases, in that order; junction bases with no gene match: 9. CDR1 is MGHRA and CDR2 is YSYEKL in the germline V gene. The CDR3 is 16 residues long. The sequenced sample consisted of PBMCs. This receptor was obtained from a female donor in good health and CMV-seronegative. The V gene is TRBV4-1, the J gene TRBJ1-2; 9 nucleotides align to TRBD1. CDR3 sequence reads: CASSQGPGTGTYGYTF. DNA for the CDR3: TGCGCCAGCAGCCAGGGTCCCGGGACAGGGACCTATGGCTACACCTTC.